This entry concerns a single T cell receptor (beta chain). Generated by immunoSEQ multiplex PCR, the TCRdb table keeps only in-frame clones and is missing some. This sample has more than 65,000 clones, with around 91% found just once. These data are taken from a study of blood T cell repertoires in COVID-19. Study-level information: PBMCs, B-cell-depleted T cells, or T cells were the source of the cDNA or gDNA that made up the material.

The CDR3 length is 18 residues. V was shortened by 1 base and J by 1 base, with 19 bases between the two germline ends. Looked up from germline, CDR1 is SGHAT and CDR2 is FQNNGV. The TCR was taken from a human donor in a cohort sampled during active COVID-19. The V call is TRBV11-2, the J call TRBJ2-5; a possible D gene is TRBD2 (5 bases). Source material: peripheral blood. This chain's CDR3 is CASSLARGSVSIQETQYF. The CDR3 coding sequence is TGTGCCAGCAGCTTAGCTCGCGGGTCCGTGAGTATCCAAGAGACCCAGTACTTC.